This T cell receptor (beta chain) comes out of a study of cytomegalovirus exposure and HLA in healthy donors. In the study overall: A later analysis reported the same platform for the 90 to 150 validation repertoires and the roughly 670 first-cohort repertoires. General study results and limits: It was confirmed in vitro that three of the CMV-associated chains were specific for CMV antigens.

As regards this clone: Its specificity is unknown.

The table came from immunoSEQ multiplex PCR; TCRdb's copy has only in-frame clones and leaves some out. Of about 160,000 clones listed, about 89% are singletons. The CDR3 covers 13 residues. The V and J ends lost 5 bases and 5 bases respectively, with 12 bases between them. Looked up from germline, CDR1 is SGHTA and CDR2 is FQGNSA. Sequencing was performed on PBMCs. The receptor comes from a woman aged 18-29 years in good health and CMV-seropositive. The chain couples TRBV7-2 to TRBJ1-1; D is unresolved. CDR3 sequence: CASSHRGRTEAFF. The CDR3 DNA reads as TGTGCCAGCAGCCACCGGGGTCGTACTGAAGCTTTCTTT. Full variable domain (remainder filled in from reference TRBV7-2 and TRBJ1-1): GAGVSQSPSNKVTEKGKDVELRCDPISGHTALYWYRQSLGQGLEFLIYFQGNSAPDKSGLPSDRFSAERTGGSVSTLTIQRTQQEDSAVYLCASSHRGRTEAFFGQGTRLTVV.